The following is a T cell receptor beta chain sequence with its context. The record originates from a study of blood T cell repertoires in COVID-19. Profiling relied on immunoSEQ multiplex PCR, and the TCRdb table lists in-frame clones only, not all of them. The repertoire holds about 210,000 clones, with under 95% as singletons. The CDR3 covers 13 residues. The germline V and J ends were trimmed by 6 bases and 3 bases, with 13 bases remaining between them. Germline assignment: CDR1 SGHNT and CDR2 YYREEE (reference sequence). This sequence joins TRBV5-4 and TRBJ2-7; maybe TRBD2 (5 bases). Sequencing was done on a sample of peripheral blood. This TCR was recovered from a man in his thirties or forties with acute or convalescent COVID-19. In DNA form, the CDR3 reads TGTGCCAGCAACGAGGTCAGCGGCTACGAGCAGTACTTC. Protein product: CASNEVSGYEQYF.